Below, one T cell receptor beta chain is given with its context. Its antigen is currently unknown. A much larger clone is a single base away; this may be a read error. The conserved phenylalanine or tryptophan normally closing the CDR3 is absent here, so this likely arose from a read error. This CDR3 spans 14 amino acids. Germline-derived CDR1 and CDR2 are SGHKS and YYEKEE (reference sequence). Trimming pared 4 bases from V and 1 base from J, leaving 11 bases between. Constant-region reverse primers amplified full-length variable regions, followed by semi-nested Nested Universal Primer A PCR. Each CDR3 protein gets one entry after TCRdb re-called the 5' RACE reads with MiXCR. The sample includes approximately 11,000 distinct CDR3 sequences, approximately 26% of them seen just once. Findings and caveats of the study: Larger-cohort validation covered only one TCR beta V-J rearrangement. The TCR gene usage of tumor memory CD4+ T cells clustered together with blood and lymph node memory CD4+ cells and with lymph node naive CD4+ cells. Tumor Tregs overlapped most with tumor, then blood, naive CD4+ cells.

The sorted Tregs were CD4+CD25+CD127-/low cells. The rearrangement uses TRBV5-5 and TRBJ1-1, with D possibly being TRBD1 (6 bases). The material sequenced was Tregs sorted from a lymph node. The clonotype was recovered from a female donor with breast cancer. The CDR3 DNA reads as TGTGCCAGCAGCCTCCGGGGGGCGAACACTGAAGCTTTCTCT. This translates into CASSLRGANTEAFS.